What follows is one T cell receptor beta chain and its context. What it recognizes is unknown. A roughly 120-subject validation cohort, separate from the roughly 670-subject first cohort, supplied the donors. This table comes from immunoSEQ multiplex PCR, and its TCRdb copy is limited to in-frame clones, with some not included. This sample has about 150,000 clones; roughly 92% occur once, and the top ten carry about 0.7%. This entry is derived from a study of cytomegalovirus exposure and HLA in healthy donors. Turning to the study itself: It was reported in a later analysis that the same platform had been used for the approximately 120 validation repertoires as for the approximately 670 first-cohort repertoires. General study findings and limits: Subsequent analysis of the 120 or so validation repertoires found a tendency for first-cohort TCR clusters to co-occur. Rarity marked most TCR sequences, yet some public TCRs occurred in many donors.

Per the germline V gene, CDR1 is SEHNR and CDR2 is FQNEAQ (reference sequence). The CDR3 runs 14 residues. Trimming cost V 5 bases and J 3 bases; bases outside gene matches: 6. The sequence came from a man aged 18 to 30 in good health and CMV-seronegative. Specimen: PBMCs. V is TRBV7-9 and J is TRBJ2-7, with 8 bases identical to TRBD2. The CDR3 spells CASSLREGRYEQYF. The CDR3 DNA reads TGTGCCAGCAGCCTACGGGAGGGGCGCTACGAGCAGTACTTC. The variable domain in full, completed from reference TRBV7-9 and TRBJ2-7, reads DTGVSQNPRHKITKRGQNVTFRCDPISEHNRLYWYRQTLGQGPEFLTYFQNEAQLEKSRLLSDRFSAERPKGSFSTLEIQRTEQGDSAMYLCASSLREGRYEQYFGPGTRLTVT.